The clone carrying this T cell receptor beta chain was seen ten or more times. Its specificity is not known. Via MiXCR, TCRdb re-called the reads, giving one row per CDR3 protein. The table records around 350,000 distinct CDR3 sequences, 18% of them present only once. This specimen belongs to a study of T cell repertoires in cytomegalovirus infection. Study overall: Indications of both CMV infection and matching HLA type were provided by public TCR beta signatures. Study-level points and caveats: The cumulative frequency of public TCR beta families identified carriers of CMV plus the relevant HLA. HLA-C-restricted TCR beta clonotypes specific for CMV led the ex vivo response.

Sequencing was carried out using PBMCs. The clonotype comes from a human donor in good health (CMV status not recorded). Some clones in this sample may be carry-over from other donors' samples.

For the CDR3, the DNA is TGTGCCATCAGTGAGGATAGGATCTCTGGAAACACCATATATTTT. As protein: CAISEDRISGNTIYF. This sequence joins TRBV10-3 and TRBJ1-3, with unresolved D. The germline V and J ends were trimmed by 2 bases and 0 bases, with 8 bases remaining between them. CDR3 length equals 15 residues. The germline V gene has CDR1 ENHRY and CDR2 SYGVKD.